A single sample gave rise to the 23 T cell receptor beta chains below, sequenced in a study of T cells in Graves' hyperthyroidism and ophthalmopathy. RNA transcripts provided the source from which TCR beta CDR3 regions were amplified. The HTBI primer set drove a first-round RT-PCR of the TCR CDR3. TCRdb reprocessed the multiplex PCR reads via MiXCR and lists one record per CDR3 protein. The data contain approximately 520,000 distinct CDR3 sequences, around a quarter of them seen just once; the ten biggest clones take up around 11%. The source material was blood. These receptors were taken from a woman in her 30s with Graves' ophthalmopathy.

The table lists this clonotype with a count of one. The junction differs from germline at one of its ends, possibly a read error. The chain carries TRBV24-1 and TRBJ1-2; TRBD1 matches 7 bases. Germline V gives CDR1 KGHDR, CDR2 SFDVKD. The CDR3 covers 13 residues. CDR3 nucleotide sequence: TGTGCCAGCAGTTCAATGACAGGGAATGGCTACACCTTC. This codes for CASSSMTGNGYTF.

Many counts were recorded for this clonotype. CDR3 nucleotide sequence: TGTGCCAGCAGTTACTCTCCCGGGGAACTCACAGATACGCAGTATTTT. Its translation is CASSYSPGELTDTQYF. The chain recombines TRBV6-5 with TRBJ2-3; D may be TRBD2 (5 bases). The length of the CDR3 is 16 residues. Germline CDR1 and CDR2: MNHEY and SVGAGI. The V gene lost 0 bases and the J gene lost 2 bases, with 12 bases spanning the gap.

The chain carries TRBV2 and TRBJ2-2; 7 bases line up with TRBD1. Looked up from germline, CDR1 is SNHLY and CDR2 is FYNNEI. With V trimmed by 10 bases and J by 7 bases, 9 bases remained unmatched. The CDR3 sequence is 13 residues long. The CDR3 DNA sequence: TGTGCCACCATGGACAGGACGATCGGGGAGCTGTTTTTT. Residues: CATMDRTIGELFF.

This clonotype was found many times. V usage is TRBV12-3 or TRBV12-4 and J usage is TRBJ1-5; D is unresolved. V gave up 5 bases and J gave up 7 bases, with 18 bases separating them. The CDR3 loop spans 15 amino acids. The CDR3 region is CASSPQNWGGQPQHF. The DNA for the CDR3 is TGTGCCAGCAGTCCCCAAAATTGGGGTGGCCAGCCCCAGCATTTT.

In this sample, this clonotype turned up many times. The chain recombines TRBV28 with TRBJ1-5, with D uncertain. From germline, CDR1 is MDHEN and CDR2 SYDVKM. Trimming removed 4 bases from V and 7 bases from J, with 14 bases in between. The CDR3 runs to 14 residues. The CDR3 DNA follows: TGTGCCAGCAGTTCGCACGGTATGCGACAGCCCCAGCATTTT. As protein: CASSSHGMRQPQHF.

The CDR3: CASSQDDLVSTGELFF. DNA for the CDR3: TGCGCCAGCAGCCAAGATGATCTAGTCTCCACCGGGGAGCTGTTTTTT. V and J are TRBV4-1 and TRBJ2-2; D not resolved. The CDR3 is made up of 16 amino acids. CDR1 and CDR2 (germline): MGHRA, YSYEKL. V dropped 0 bases and J dropped 4 bases, with 12 bases sitting between them.

As DNA, the CDR3 is TGTGCCTGGACCTCTAGAGGGACCCAGTACTTC. This gives the protein CAWTSRGTQYF. V usage is TRBV30 and J usage is TRBJ2-5; the D is unclear. Germline values: CDR1 GTSNPN, CDR2 SVGIG (reference sequence). This CDR3 region has 11 residues. The germline V and J ends were trimmed by 4 bases and 7 bases, with 10 bases remaining between them.

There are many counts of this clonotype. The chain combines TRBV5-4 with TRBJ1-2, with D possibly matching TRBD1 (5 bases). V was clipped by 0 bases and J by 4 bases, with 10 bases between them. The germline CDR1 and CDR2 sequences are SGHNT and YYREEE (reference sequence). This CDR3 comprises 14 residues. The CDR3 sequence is CASSLVGDAYGYTF. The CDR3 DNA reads TGTGCCAGCAGCTTGGTTGGGGACGCCTATGGCTACACCTTC.

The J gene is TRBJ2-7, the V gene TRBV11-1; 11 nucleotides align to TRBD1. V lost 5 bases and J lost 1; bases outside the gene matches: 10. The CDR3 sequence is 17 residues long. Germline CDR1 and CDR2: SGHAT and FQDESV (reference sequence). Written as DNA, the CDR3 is TGTGCCAGCAGCGGAGGAGCCGGGACAGGGGGGTCCTACGAGCAGTACTTC. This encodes CASSGGAGTGGSYEQYF.

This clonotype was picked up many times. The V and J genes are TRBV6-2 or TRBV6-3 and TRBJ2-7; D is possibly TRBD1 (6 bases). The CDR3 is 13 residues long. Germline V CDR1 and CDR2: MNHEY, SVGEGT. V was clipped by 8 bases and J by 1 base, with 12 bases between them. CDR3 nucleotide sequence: TGTGCCAGCCAGAGACAGGTTTCCTACGAGCAGTACTTC. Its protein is CASQRQVSYEQYF.

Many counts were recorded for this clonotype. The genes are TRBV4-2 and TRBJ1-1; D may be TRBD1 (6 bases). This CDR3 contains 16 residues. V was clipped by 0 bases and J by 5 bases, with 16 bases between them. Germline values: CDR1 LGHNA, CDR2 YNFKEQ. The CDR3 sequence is CASSQDRHRADTEAFF. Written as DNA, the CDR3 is TGTGCCAGCAGCCAAGATCGGCACAGGGCCGATACTGAAGCTTTCTTT.

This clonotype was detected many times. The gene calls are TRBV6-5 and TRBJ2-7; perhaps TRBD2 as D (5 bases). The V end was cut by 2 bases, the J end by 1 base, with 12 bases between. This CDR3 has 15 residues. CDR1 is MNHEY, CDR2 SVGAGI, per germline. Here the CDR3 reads CASSYRVRRSYEQYF. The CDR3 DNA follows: TGTGCCAGCAGTTACAGGGTGAGGAGGTCCTACGAGCAGTACTTC.

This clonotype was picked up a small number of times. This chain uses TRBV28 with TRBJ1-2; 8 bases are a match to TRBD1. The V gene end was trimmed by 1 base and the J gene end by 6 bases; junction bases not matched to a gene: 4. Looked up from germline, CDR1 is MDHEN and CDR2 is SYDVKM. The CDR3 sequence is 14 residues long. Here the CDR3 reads CASSLSGGANGYTF. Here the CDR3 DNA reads TGTGCCAGCAGTTTATCAGGGGGCGCCAATGGCTACACCTTC.

The CDR3 reads CASSFGLHETQYF. DNA for the CDR3: TGTGCCAGCAGTTTCGGTTTACATGAGACCCAGTACTTC. This chain links TRBV6-5 with TRBJ2-5; D is unresolved. The V gene lost 4 bases and the J gene lost 5 bases, with 11 bases spanning the gap. Germline V CDR1 and CDR2: MNHEY, SVGAGI. CDR3 size: 13 residues.

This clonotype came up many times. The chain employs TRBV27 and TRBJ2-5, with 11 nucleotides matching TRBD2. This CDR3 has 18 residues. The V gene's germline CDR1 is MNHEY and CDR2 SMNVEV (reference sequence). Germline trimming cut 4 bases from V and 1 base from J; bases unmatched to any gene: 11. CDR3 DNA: TGTGCCAGCAGTTCCGCCCAGGGACTAGCGGTCCTCCAAGAGACCCAGTACTTC. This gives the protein CASSSAQGLAVLQETQYF.

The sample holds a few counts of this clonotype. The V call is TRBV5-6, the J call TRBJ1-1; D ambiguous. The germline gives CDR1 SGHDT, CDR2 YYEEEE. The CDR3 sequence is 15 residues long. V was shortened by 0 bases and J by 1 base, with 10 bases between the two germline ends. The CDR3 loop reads CASSLGGGSNTEAFF. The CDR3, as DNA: TGTGCCAGCAGCTTGGGGGGAGGGTCGAACACTGAAGCTTTCTTT.

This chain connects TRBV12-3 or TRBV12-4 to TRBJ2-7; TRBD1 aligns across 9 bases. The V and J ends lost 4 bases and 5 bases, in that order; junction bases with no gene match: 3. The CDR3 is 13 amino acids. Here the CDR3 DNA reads TGTGCCAGCAGTTATACAGGGGGCCACGAGCAGTACTTC. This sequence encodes CASSYTGGHEQYF.

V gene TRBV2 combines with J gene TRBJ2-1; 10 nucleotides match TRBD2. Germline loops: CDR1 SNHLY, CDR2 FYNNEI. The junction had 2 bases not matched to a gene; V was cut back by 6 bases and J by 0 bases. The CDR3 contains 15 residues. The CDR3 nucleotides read TGTGCCAGCAGACTAGCGGGGAGCTCCTACAATGAGCAGTTCTTC. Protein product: CASRLAGSSYNEQFF.

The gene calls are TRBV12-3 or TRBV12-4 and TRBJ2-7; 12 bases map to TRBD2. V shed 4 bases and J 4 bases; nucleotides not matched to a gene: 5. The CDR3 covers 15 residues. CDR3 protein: CASSWGLAGDYEQYF. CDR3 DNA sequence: TGTGCCAGCAGTTGGGGACTAGCGGGTGATTACGAGCAGTACTTC.

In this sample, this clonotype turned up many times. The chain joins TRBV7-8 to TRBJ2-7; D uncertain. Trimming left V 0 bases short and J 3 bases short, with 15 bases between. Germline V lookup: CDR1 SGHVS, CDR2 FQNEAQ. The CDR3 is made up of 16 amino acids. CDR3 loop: CASSLALYRRGYEQYF. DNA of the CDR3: TGTGCCAGCAGCTTAGCGCTCTACCGACGAGGCTACGAGCAGTACTTC.

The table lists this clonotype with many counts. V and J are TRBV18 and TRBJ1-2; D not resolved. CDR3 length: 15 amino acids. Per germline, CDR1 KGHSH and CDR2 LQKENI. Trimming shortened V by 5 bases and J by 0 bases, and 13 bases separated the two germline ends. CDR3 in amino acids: CASSTFEAANYGYTF. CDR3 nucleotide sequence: TGTGCCAGCTCAACCTTTGAGGCTGCTAACTATGGCTACACCTTC.

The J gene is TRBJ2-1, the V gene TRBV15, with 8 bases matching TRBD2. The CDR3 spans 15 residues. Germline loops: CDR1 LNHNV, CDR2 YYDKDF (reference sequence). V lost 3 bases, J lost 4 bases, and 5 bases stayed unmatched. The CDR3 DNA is TGTGCCACCAGCAGCGGGGGGGCCCAGTACAATGAGCAGTTCTTC. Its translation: CATSSGGAQYNEQFF.

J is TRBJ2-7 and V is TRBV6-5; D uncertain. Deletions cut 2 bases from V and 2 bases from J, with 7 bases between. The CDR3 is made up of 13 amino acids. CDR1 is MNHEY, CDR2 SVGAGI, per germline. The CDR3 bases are TGTGCCAGCAGTTACGGTAAACCCTACGAGCAGTACTTC. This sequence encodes CASSYGKPYEQYF.